This TCR beta chain was recovered during a study of blood T cell repertoires in COVID-19. In the study overall: Italy, Spain and the United States were the sources of the convalescent and acute COVID-19 samples.

In its sample, this clone was seen a few times. Germline CDR1 LNHDA, CDR2 SQIVND (reference sequence). With V trimmed by 5 bases and J by 5 bases, 8 bases remained unmatched. CDR3 length: 14 residues. Some clones are missing from TCRdb's copy, which holds only in-frame ones; the method was immunoSEQ multiplex PCR. The profile shows roughly 390,000 clones, 85% of them singletons. This TCR derives from a woman aged 18-29 years with acute or convalescent COVID-19. The chain employs TRBV19 and TRBJ1-2; 7 bases map to TRBD1. Material: peripheral blood. CDR3 sequence (DNA): TGTGCCAGTAGTCTGAACGACAGGGTTTATGGCTACACCTTC. Protein sequence: CASSLNDRVYGYTF.